This TCR beta chain was identified in a study of molecular identifiers for immune sequencing clone quantification. Whole-study findings and limits: Clones above 20 RNA copies contained over 98% of effector molecules and under 1% of naive molecules.

This clonotype was detected ten times or more. As yet, its antigen is unknown. CDR3 length equals 15 residues. Germline V CDR1 and CDR2: DFQATT, SNEGSKA (reference sequence). V lost 1 base, J lost 6 bases, and 19 bases lay in between. The bulk TCR libraries were made with methods described before and with listed TCR primers. TCRdb reprocessed the PCR reads via MiXCR and lists one record per CDR3 protein. In the table there are under 800,000 distinct CDR3 sequences, 25% of which are singletons. Sequenced sample: naive CD8+ T cells from blood, with Jurkat cell RNA spiked in. Indicated subset: FACS-sorted CD8+CD4-CCR7+CD45RA+ naive T cells. The sequence came from a human donor in good health. Some libraries in this study had Jurkat cell RNA spiked in. V and J are TRBV20-1 and TRBJ2-7; D possibly corresponds to TRBD1 (6 bases). The CDR3: CSARVGGLRLGEQYF. CDR3 sequence (DNA): TGCAGTGCTAGAGTTGGGGGCCTGAGGTTGGGCGAGCAGTACTTC.